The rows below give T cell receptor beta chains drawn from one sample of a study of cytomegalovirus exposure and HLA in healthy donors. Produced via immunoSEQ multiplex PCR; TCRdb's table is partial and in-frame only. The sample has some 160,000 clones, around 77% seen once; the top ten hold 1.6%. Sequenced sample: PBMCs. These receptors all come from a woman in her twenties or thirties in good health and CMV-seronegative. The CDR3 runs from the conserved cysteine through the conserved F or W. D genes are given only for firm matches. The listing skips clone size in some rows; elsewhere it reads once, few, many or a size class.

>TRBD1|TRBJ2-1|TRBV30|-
CAWSVNRGDSYNEQFF
TGTGCCTGGAGTGTAAACAGGGGGGACTCCTACAATGAGCAGTTCTTC
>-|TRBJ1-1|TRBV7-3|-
CASRMGQGAAEAFF
TGTGCCAGCAGGATGGGACAAGGGGCCGCTGAAGCTTTCTTT
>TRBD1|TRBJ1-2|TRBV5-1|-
CASSLELDRGHNGYTF
TGCGCCAGCAGCTTGGAATTGGACAGGGGGCACAATGGCTACACCTTC
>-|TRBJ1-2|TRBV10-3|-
CAISDQNRAVDGYTF
TGTGCCATCAGTGATCAGAACAGGGCGGTAGATGGCTACACCTTC
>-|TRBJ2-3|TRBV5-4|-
CASKPRESTDTQYF
TGTGCCAGCAAGCCCCGGGAGAGCACAGATACGCAGTATTTT
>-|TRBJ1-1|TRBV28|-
CASSSFYRDSSVDTEAFF
TGTGCCAGCAGTTCATTCTACCGCGACAGTTCCGTGGACACTGAAGCTTTCTTT
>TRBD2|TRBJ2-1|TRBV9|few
CASSEPSGRSYNEQFF
TGTGCCAGCAGCGAGCCTAGCGGGAGGTCCTACAATGAGCAGTTCTTC
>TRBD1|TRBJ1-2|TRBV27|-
CASSSTGTVLGYGYTF
TGTGCCAGCAGTTCGACCGGGACAGTTTTGGGTTATGGCTACACCTTC
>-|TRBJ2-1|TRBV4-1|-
CASSHLRDSPEQFF
TGCGCCAGCAGCCATCTCCGGGACTCCCCCGAGCAGTTCTTC
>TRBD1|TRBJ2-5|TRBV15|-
CATSTRQGSQETQYF
TGTGCCACCAGCACCAGACAGGGCAGTCAAGAGACCCAGTACTTC
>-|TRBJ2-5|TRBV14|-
CASSQDLRQGETQYF
TGTGCCAGCAGCCAAGATTTGAGGCAGGGTGAGACCCAGTACTTC
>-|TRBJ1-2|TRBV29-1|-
CSVVSGEDGYTF
TGCAGCGTTGTATCGGGAGAGGATGGCTACACCTTC
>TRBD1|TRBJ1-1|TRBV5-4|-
CASSLKGTGEVRGAFF
TGTGCCAGCAGCTTGAAGGGTACAGGGGAGGTTCGGGGAGCTTTCTTT
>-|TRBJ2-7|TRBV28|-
CASRAFGGLSEQYF
TGTGCCAGCAGAGCCTTCGGGGGGCTCAGCGAGCAGTACTTC
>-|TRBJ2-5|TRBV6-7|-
CASTEETQYF
TGTGCCAGCACGGAAGAGACCCAGTACTTC
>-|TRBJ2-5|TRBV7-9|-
CASSSTGEETQYF
TGTGCCAGCAGCTCGACAGGTGAAGAGACCCAGTACTTC
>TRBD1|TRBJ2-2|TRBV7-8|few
CASRSTGDTGELFF
TGTGCCAGCAGGTCGACAGGGGACACCGGGGAGCTGTTTTTT
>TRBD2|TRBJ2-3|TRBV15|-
CATSRDYSSGHSTDTQYF
TGTGCCACCAGCAGAGATTATTCTAGCGGGCATAGCACAGATACGCAGTATTTT
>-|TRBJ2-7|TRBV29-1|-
CSVSLASPLREQYF
TGCAGCGTCTCACTAGCCTCACCGCTGAGGGAGCAGTACTTC
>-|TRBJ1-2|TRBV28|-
CASSLSRNYGYTF
TGTGCCAGCAGTTTATCGAGGAACTATGGCTACACCTTC
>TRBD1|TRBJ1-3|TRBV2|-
CASITGTGWSGNTIYF
TGTGCCAGCATTACCGGGACAGGGTGGTCTGGAAACACCATATATTTT
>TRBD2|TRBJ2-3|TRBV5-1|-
CASSPNSGRADTDTQYF
TGCGCCAGCAGCCCCAATAGCGGGAGGGCTGACACAGATACGCAGTATTTT
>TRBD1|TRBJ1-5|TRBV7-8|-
CASSSKTGGHQQPQHF
TGTGCCAGCAGCTCAAAGACAGGGGGTCACCAGCAGCCCCAGCATTTT
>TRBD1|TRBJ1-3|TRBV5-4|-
CASSWGQGVSSGNTIYF
TGTGCCAGCAGTTGGGGACAGGGGGTTAGCTCTGGAAACACCATATATTTT
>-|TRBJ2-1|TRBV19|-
CASSIGRLGEQFF
TGTGCCAGTAGTATAGGTCGGCTAGGTGAGCAGTTCTTC
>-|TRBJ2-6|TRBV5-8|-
CASSLGGGTGANVLTF
TGTGCCAGCAGCTTGGGAGGAGGGACTGGGGCCAACGTCCTGACTTTC
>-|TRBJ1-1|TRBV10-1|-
CASRLQENTEAFF
TGCGCCAGCAGATTACAGGAGAACACTGAAGCTTTCTTT
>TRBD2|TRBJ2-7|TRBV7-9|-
CASSSVLAGAGIYEQYF
TGTGCCAGCAGCTCCGTACTAGCGGGAGCAGGTATTTACGAGCAGTACTTC
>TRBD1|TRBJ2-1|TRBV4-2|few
CASSQQGAARSYNEQFF
TGTGCCAGCAGCCAACAGGGGGCCGCCCGCTCCTACAATGAGCAGTTCTTC
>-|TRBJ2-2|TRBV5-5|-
CASSLFATLNTGELFF
TGTGCCAGCAGCTTGTTCGCAACTCTAAACACCGGGGAGCTGTTTTTT
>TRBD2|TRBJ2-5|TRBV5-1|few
CASSRAGTSGFMYF
TGCGCCAGCAGCCGAGCCGGGACTAGCGGGTTCATGTACTTC
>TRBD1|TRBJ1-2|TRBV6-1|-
CASRETGDRGYTF
TGTGCCAGCAGGGAAACAGGGGATAGGGGCTACACCTTC
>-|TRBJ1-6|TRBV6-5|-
CASRFSNSPLHF
TGTGCCAGCAGGTTCAGTAATTCACCCCTCCACTTT
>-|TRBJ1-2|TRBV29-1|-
CSTTRGNYGYTF
TGCAGCACTACCAGGGGTAACTATGGCTACACCTTC
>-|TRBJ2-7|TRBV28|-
CASSPPDRLVYEQYF
TGTGCCAGCAGTCCACCCGACAGACTAGTCTACGAGCAGTACTTC
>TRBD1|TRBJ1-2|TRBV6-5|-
CASSYIRTGQEGGYTF
TGTGCCAGCAGTTACATCAGGACAGGGCAGGAGGGTGGCTACACCTTC